The entry below gives a single T cell receptor beta chain sequence along with its context. The data belong to a study of cytomegalovirus exposure and HLA in healthy donors. Repertoires were generated with immunoSEQ multiplex PCR, while TCRdb's copy carries only in-frame clones and drops some. Of fewer than 150,000 clones in the sample, about 85% were seen once. The sample was PBMCs. This receptor was obtained from a man between 18 and 29 years old in good health and CMV-seropositive.

CDR3: CASSPDRGAEQYF. CDR3 in DNA: TGCGCCAGCAGCCCGGACAGAGGGGCCGAGCAGTACTTC. The rearrangement joins TRBV5-1 to TRBJ2-7; D may be TRBD1 (6 bases). V was cut by 4 bases and J by 6 bases, with 14 bases left in between. This CDR3 contains 13 residues. Germline CDR1 reads SGHRS; CDR2 reads YFSETQ.